A few counts support the clone carrying this T cell receptor (beta chain). No antigen is known for it. This record comes from a study of cytomegalovirus exposure and HLA in healthy donors. Researchers ran the PCR with 60 Vbeta and 13 Jbeta primers. Sequenced by immunoSEQ multiplex PCR; TCRdb stores in-frame clones only, minus some. The sample yields about 130,000 clones, 70% to 80% seen once. V dropped 5 bases and J dropped 5 bases, with 19 bases sitting between them. Germline V CDR1 and CDR2: SGHTA, FQGNSA. This CDR3 has 15 residues. Study observations and caveats: In a later analysis, at a false discovery rate of 0.05, approximately 16,000 TCR beta sequences matched HLA alleles. More clonal expansion characterized HLA-associated TCR beta chains than equally common others in a later analysis. TCR beta chains numbering some 150 were designated cytomegalovirus-associated. Sequencing depth across donors, presence/absence analyses assumed, was roughly uniform.

Specimen: PBMCs. The receptor's source is a man between 25 and 39 years old in good health and CMV-seronegative. The genes are TRBV7-2 and TRBJ2-7; D uncertain. The CDR3 DNA reads TGTGCCAGCAGCCCCGGAACAGAACCTATCCACGAGCAGTACTTC. This gives the protein CASSPGTEPIHEQYF.